Sequencing of this T cell receptor beta chain was carried out in a study of T cells in narcolepsy. Study details: Healthy controls were enrolled alongside patients with narcolepsy type 1 or type 2. Broader study findings: Autoreactive clone sequences were missing from some blood memory CD4+ repertoires.

Only in-frame clones appear in the TCRdb table, and some are missing; sequencing was by immunoSEQ multiplex PCR. This sample has about 27,000 clones; approximately 86% occur once, and the top ten carry roughly 1.1%. This CDR3 spans 15 amino acids. Per germline, CDR1 SGDLS and CDR2 YYNGEE. V was trimmed by 0 bases and J by 6 bases, leaving 13 bases between them. In regard to this clone: Its target is unknown.

The sequenced sample was CD45RA- memory CD4+ T cells from PBMCs. The origin of this receptor is a human donor with narcolepsy. This chain joins TRBV9 and TRBJ2-1; perhaps TRBD1 as D (6 bases). In nucleotides, the CDR3 is TGTGCCAGCAGCGTAGACGCACGCAGGGGCAATGAGCAGTTCTTC. It encodes CASSVDARRGNEQFF.